Presented here are 2 T cell receptor beta chains from one specimen sequenced in a study of T cells in Graves' hyperthyroidism and ophthalmopathy. Template material for amplifying TCR beta CDR3 regions consisted of RNA transcripts. Researchers ran a first-round RT-PCR on the TCR CDR3 using the HTBI primer set. MiXCR, run by TCRdb on the multiplex PCR reads, gives a single entry per CDR3 protein. The table shows 45,000 to 50,000 distinct CDR3 sequences, with approximately 49% occurring only once. Sequencing used peripheral blood or thyroid tissue (not recorded which). The receptors derive from a woman aged 45-59 years with Graves' hyperthyroidism.

By its share, this clonotype is medium-sized (0.01 to 0.1%). The chain joins TRBV29-1 to TRBJ2-7; 7 bases map to TRBD1. The CDR3 runs 12 residues. Trimming at V came to 7 bases and at J to 3 bases, leaving 6 bases not matched to a gene. From germline, CDR1 is SQVTM and CDR2 ANQGSEA. Here the CDR3 reads CSGMGQHYEQYF. The CDR3 DNA reads TGCAGCGGGATGGGACAGCACTACGAGCAGTACTTC.

In its sample, this clonotype was seen a few times. The chain recombines TRBV5-1 with TRBJ1-6, with 8 nucleotides matching TRBD1. After removal of 5 bases from V and 5 bases from J, the junction contained 6 bases not matched to a gene. Germline lookup yields CDR1 SGHRS and CDR2 YFSETQ. This CDR3 has 15 residues. The CDR3 DNA reads TGCGCCAGCAGGGAGCCGGGACAGGATAATTCACCCCTCCACTTT. This encodes CASREPGQDNSPLHF.